This paragraph covers one T cell receptor (beta chain) sequence. The antigen is not known. Germline CDR1 reads MDHEN; CDR2 reads SYDVKM. There are 17 residues in the CDR3. V was cut by 3 bases and J by 5 bases, with 22 bases left in between. Documented time point: pre-sensitization, week 0. Described treatment: therapeutic diphenylcyclopropenone sensitization with weekly scalp DPC. A single record per CDR3 protein comes from TCRdb applying MiXCR to the RACE reads. The profile shows some 330,000 distinct CDR3 sequences, 5.5% of them singletons. This sample was taken from a study of human T cells and chemical hapten exposure. About the study: Doses of diphenylcyclopropenone went to the patients' scalps weekly throughout the approximately 25-week study. Alopecia areata, totalis or universalis affected patients, mainly female.

Study findings and constraints: There were significantly more large CDR3 similarity clusters among expanded TCRs than among controls.

The source was whole blood, collected in connection with sensitization to the hapten diphenylcyclopropenone (DPC). The sequence was obtained from a woman aged 18-30 years with alopecia areata. Some clones in this sample may be carry-over from other donors' samples. The chain has TRBV28 and TRBJ1-1, with D unresolved. In nucleotides, the CDR3 is TGTGCCAGCAGTTTTCCGGATGCACTAGGGAGGAGGACTGAAGCTTTCTTT. Amino acid sequence: CASSFPDALGRRTEAFF.